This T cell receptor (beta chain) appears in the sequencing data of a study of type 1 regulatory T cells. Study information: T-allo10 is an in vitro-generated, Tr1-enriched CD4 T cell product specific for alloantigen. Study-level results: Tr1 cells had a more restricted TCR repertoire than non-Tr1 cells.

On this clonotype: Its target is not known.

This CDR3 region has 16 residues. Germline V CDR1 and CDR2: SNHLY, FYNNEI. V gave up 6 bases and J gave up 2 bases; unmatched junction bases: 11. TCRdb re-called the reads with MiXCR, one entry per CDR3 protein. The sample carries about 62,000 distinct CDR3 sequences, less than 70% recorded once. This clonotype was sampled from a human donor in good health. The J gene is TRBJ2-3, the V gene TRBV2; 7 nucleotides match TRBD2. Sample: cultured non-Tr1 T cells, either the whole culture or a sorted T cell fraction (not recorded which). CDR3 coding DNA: TGTGCCAGCAGAGGCCCCCGGGGGGAGCCCACAGATACGCAGTATTTT. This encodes CASRGPRGEPTDTQYF.